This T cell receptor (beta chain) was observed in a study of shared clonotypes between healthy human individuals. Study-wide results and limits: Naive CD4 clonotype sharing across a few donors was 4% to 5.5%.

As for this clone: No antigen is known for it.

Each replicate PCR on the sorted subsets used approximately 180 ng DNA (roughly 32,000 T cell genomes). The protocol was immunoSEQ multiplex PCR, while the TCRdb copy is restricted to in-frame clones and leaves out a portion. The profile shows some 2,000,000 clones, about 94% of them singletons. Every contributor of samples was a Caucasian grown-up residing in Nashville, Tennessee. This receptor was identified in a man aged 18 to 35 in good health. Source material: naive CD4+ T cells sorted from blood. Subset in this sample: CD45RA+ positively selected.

CDR3 amino acids: CASRGTGSAKNIQYF. CDR3 coding DNA: TGTGCCAGTAGAGGGACAGGGTCGGCCAAAAACATTCAGTACTTC. The chain combines TRBV19 with TRBJ2-4; 9 nucleotides align to TRBD1. V gave up 6 bases and J gave up 1 base; unmatched junction bases: 4. Germline V gene lookup returns CDR1 LNHDA and CDR2 SQIVND (reference sequence). There are 15 residues in the CDR3.